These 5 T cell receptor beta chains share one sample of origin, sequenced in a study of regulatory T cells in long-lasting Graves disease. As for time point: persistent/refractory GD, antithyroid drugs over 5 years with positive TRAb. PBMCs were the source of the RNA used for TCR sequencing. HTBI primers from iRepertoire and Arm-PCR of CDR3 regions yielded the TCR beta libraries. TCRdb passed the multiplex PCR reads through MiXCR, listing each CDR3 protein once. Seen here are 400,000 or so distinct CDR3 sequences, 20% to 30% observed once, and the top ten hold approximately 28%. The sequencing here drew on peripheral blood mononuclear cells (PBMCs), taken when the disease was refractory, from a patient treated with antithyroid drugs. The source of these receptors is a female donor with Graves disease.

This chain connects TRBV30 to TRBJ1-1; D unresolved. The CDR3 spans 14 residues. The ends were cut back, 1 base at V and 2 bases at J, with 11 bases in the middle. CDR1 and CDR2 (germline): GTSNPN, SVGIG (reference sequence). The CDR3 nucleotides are TGTGCCTGGAGTGGTCTCGCGGTTAACACTGAAGCTTTCTTT. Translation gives CAWSGLAVNTEAFF.

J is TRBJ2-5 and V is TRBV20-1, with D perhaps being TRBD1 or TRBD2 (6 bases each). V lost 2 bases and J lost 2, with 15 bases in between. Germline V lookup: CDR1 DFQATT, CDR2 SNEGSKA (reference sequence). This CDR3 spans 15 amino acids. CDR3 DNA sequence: TGCAGTGCTAGAATAGGAGGGACACCACAAGAGACCCAGTACTTC. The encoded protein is CSARIGGTPQETQYF.

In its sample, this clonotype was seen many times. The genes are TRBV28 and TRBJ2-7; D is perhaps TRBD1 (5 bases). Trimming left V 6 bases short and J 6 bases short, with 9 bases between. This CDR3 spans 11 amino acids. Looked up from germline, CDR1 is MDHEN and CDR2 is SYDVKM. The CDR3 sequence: CASSDGAEQYF. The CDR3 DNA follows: TGTGCCAGCAGCGATGGGGCCGAGCAGTACTTC. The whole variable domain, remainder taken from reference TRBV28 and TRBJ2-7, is DVKVTQSSRYLVKRTGEKVFLECVQDMDHENMFWYRQDPGLGLRLIYFSYDVKMKEKGDIPEGYSVSREKKERFSLILESASTNQTSMYLCASSDGAEQYFGPGTRLTVT.

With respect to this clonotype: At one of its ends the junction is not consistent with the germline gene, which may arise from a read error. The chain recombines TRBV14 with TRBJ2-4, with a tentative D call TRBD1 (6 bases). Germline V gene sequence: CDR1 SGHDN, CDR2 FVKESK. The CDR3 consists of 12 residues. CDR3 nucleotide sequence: TGTGCCAGCAGCCTTACGGTCGGGACACTTTCCTTC. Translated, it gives CASSLTVGTLSF.

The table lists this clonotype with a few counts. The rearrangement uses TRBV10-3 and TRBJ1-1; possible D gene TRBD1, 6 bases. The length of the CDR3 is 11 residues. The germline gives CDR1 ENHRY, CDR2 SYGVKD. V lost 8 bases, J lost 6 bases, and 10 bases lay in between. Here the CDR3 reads CAIAQGAEAFF. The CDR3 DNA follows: TGTGCCATCGCACAGGGAGCTGAAGCTTTCTTT.